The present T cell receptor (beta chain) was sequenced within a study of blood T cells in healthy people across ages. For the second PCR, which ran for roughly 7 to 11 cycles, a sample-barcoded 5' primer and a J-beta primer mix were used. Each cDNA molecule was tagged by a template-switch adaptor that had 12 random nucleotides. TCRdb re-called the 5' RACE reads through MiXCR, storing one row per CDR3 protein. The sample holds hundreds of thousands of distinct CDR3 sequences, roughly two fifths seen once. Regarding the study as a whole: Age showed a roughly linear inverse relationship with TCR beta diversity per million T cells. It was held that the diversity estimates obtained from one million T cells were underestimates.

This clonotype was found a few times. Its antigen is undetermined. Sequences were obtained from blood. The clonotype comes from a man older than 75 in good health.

In nucleotides, the CDR3 is TGTGCCAGCAGCTATGGACAGGGGGCGCGTGGGGAGACCCAGTACTTC. Translated: CASSYGQGARGETQYF. The V and J genes are TRBV5-6 and TRBJ2-5; 11 nucleotides agree with TRBD1. The CDR3 spans 16 residues. The V segment lost 3 bases and the J segment 5 bases; nucleotides outside the gene matches: 9. Per the germline V gene, CDR1 is SGHDT and CDR2 is YYEEEE.